The source of this TCR beta chain is a study of cytomegalovirus exposure and HLA in healthy donors. Germline lookup yields CDR1 LNHDA and CDR2 SQIVND (reference sequence). This CDR3 spans 14 amino acids. The V segment lost 4 bases and the J segment 3 bases; nucleotides outside the gene matches: 6. Study-wide results and limits: TCR beta sequences reportedly predicted most subjects' HLA-A and HLA-B alleles accurately. The sole available immune exposure information was CMV serostatus.

Healthy bone marrow donors made up the cohort. Nominally healthy donors provided the samples, though records likely missed some immune exposures. The PCR was carried out with 60 Vbeta primers and 13 Jbeta primers. Assay used: immunoSEQ multiplex PCR; TCRdb lists only in-frame clones, some missing. The repertoire table contains under 200,000 clones. Concerning this clone: Its antigen is currently unknown.

Source material: PBMCs. The sequence derives from a woman younger than 35 in good health and CMV-seropositive. The rearrangement joins TRBV19 to TRBJ2-7, with TRBD1 matching 7 bases. CDR3 DNA sequence: TGTGCCAGTAGTACACCGGGACAGCACTACGAGCAGTACTTC. Translating it yields CASSTPGQHYEQYF.